The clone carrying this T cell receptor (beta chain) has only a few counts. The entry originates in a study of T cells in Graves' hyperthyroidism and ophthalmopathy. The J segment lost 3 bases and the V segment lost 6 bases, leaving 5 bases of the junction unmatched. This CDR3 spans 15 amino acids. Germline V gives CDR1 LGHDT, CDR2 YNNKEL (reference sequence). Ophthalmopathy cases met thresholds of Clinical Activity Score at least 3, NOSPECS grade at least 4 and duration under 3 months. A roughly 10 ml volume of fresh peripheral blood provided the PBMCs. The source material, RNA transcripts, was used to amplify TCR beta CDR3 regions. Researchers ran a first-round RT-PCR on the TCR CDR3 using the HTBI primer set. One entry per CDR3 protein, called by TCRdb with MiXCR from the multiplex PCR reads. The sample lists roughly 500,000 distinct CDR3 sequences; about 22% were seen once.

The sequenced sample was blood. This TCR came from a woman aged 70-85 years with Graves' ophthalmopathy. The V gene is TRBV3-1, the J gene TRBJ1-5; 10 bases map to TRBD1. CDR3 sequence reads: CASSTGTGDNQPQHF. CDR3 nucleotides: TGTGCCAGCAGTACCGGGACAGGGGACAATCAGCCCCAGCATTTT.